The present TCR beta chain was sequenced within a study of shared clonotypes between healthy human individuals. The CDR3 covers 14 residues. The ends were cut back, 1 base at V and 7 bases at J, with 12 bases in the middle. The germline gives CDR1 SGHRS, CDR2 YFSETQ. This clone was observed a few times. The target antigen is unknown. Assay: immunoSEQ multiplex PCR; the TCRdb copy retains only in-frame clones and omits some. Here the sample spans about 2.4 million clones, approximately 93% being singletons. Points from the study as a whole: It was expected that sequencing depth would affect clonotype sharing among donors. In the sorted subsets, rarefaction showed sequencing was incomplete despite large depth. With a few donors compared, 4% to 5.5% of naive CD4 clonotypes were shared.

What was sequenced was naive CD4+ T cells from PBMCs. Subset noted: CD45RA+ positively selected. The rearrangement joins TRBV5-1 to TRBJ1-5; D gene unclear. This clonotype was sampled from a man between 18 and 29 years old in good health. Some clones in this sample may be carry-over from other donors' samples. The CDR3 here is CASSLIHGQQPQHF. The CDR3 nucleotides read TGCGCCAGCAGCTTGATTCACGGGCAGCAGCCCCAGCATTTT. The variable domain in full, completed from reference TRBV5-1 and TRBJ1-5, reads KAGVTQTPRYLIKTRGQQVTLSCSPISGHRSVSWYQQTPGQGLQFLFEYFSETQRNKGNFPGRFSGRQFSNSRSEMNVSTLELGDSALYLCASSLIHGQQPQHFGDGTRLSIL.